Presented here are 7 T cell receptor beta chains from one specimen sequenced in a study of radiotherapy plus CTLA-4 blockade in lung cancer (dated by TCRdb to 2016 to 2019). Libraries came from the immunoSEQ multiplex PCR assay. TCRdb took this table from immuneACCESS and kept in-frame rearrangements with V and J called. Such tables lack part of the clones; where checked against another copy, unresolved V genes explain under half of the gap, and the rest is unexplained. The sample includes roughly 98,000 clones, with roughly four fifths observed a single time. Just over 14% of the sample is taken by the ten largest. Sequences were derived from peripheral blood, sampled from a patient treated with radiotherapy plus ipilimumab. These receptors all come from a human donor with non-small cell lung cancer that progressed on radiotherapy plus ipilimumab.

The chain uses TRBV7-8 and TRBJ2-2; 7 nucleotides align to TRBD1. Per the germline V gene, CDR1 is SGHVS and CDR2 is FQNEAQ. The CDR3 loop spans 16 amino acids. Trimming at V came to 5 bases and at J to 3 bases, leaving 9 bases not matched to a gene. In DNA form, the CDR3 reads TGTGCCAGCAGCCCCCTAGGGGGCTTCTACACCGGGGAGCTGTTTTTT. Translating gives CASSPLGGFYTGELFF.

This rearrangement joins TRBV10-2 to TRBJ1-2; D unclear. The V gene lost 2 bases and the J gene lost 4 bases, with 8 bases spanning the gap. This CDR3 region has 13 residues. Germline V lookup: CDR1 WSHSY, CDR2 SAAADI. The CDR3 DNA is TGCGCCAGCAGTGAGGTGGCTGCCTATGGCTACACCTTC. Translated, it gives CASSEVAAYGYTF.

The chain is built from TRBV7-9 and TRBJ2-1; D remains ambiguous. Trimming pared 2 bases from V and 8 bases from J, leaving 1 base between. From germline, CDR1 is SEHNR and CDR2 FQNEAQ (reference sequence). CDR3 length equals 10 residues. The CDR3 DNA reads as TGTGCCAGCAGCTTATATGAGCAGTTCTTC. Its protein is CASSLYEQFF. The full variable domain, its missing parts supplied by reference TRBV7-9 and TRBJ2-1, is DTGVSQNPRHKITKRGQNVTFRCDPISEHNRLYWYRQTLGQGPEFLTYFQNEAQLEKSRLLSDRFSAERPKGSFSTLEIQRTEQGDSAMYLCASSLYEQFFGPGTRLTVL.

The V gene is TRBV4-1, the J gene TRBJ2-7; D gene unclear. The CDR3 contains 13 residues. Trimming cost V 4 bases and J 2 bases, with 9 bases left between them. Germline CDR1 and CDR2: MGHRA and YSYEKL. For the CDR3, the DNA is TGCGCCAGCAGCCGAAAGGGTCCCTACGAGCAGTACTTC. Translating it yields CASSRKGPYEQYF.

The rearrangement joins TRBV4-1 to TRBJ1-5; D gene ambiguous. CDR1 and CDR2 (germline): MGHRA, YSYEKL. The CDR3 length is 16 residues. The germline V and J ends were trimmed by 0 bases and 2 bases, with 11 bases remaining between them. CDR3 sequence (DNA): TGCGCCAGCAGCCAAGACTGGGGAAATGGCAATCAGCCCCAGCATTTT. Its protein product is CASSQDWGNGNQPQHF.

This chain uses TRBV28 with TRBJ1-3; the D gene is possibly TRBD1 (6 bases). This CDR3 is 16 amino acids long. V was shortened by 2 bases and J by 0 bases, with 11 bases between the two germline ends. Germline CDR1 MDHEN, CDR2 SYDVKM. The CDR3 region is CASSLDRFDSGNTIYF. The CDR3 nucleotides read TGTGCCAGCAGTTTAGACAGGTTCGACTCTGGAAACACCATATATTTT.

The gene calls are TRBV7-9 and TRBJ1-3, with D possibly TRBD1 on 6 matching bases. Trimming stripped 4 bases from V and 0 bases from J, with 10 bases between. The germline CDR1 and CDR2 sequences are SEHNR and FQNEAQ (reference sequence). The CDR3 spans 15 residues. DNA of the CDR3: TGTGCCAGCAGCTCTACAGGGATCTCTGGAAACACCATATATTTT. It yields the protein CASSSTGISGNTIYF. Using reference TRBV7-9 and TRBJ1-3 for the parts outside the CDR3, the full variable domain is DTGVSQNPRHKITKRGQNVTFRCDPISEHNRLYWYRQTLGQGPEFLTYFQNEAQLEKSRLLSDRFSAERPKGSFSTLEIQRTEQGDSAMYLCASSSTGISGNTIYFGEGSWLTVV.